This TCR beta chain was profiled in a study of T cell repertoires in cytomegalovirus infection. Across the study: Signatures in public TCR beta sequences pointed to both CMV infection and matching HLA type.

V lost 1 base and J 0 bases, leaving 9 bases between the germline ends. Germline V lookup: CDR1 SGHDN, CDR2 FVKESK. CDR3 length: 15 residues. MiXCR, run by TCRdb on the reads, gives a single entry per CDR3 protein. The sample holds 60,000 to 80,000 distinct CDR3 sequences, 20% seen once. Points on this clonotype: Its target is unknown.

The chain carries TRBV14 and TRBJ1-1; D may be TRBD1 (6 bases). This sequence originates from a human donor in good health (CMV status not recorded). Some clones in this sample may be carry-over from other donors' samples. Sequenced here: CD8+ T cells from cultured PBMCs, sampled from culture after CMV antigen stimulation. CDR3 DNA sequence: TGTGCCAGCAGCCAAGTGACAGGACTGAACACTGAAGCTTTCTTT. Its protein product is CASSQVTGLNTEAFF.